This entry concerns a single T cell receptor beta chain. The data were obtained in a study of blood T cell repertoires in COVID-19. Study-wide background: The United States, Italy and Spain provided the acute and convalescent COVID-19 samples. In each case, the material was cDNA or gDNA derived from T cells, B-cell-depleted T cells, or PBMCs.

In the authors' workflow: Estimates of nucleated cell counts were drawn from the amplification of reference gene primers. The table came from immunoSEQ multiplex PCR; TCRdb's copy has only in-frame clones and leaves some out. V, J and clone size derive from that table, while D and trimming were established from the DNA sequence. The sample carries more than 250,000 clones, approximately 89% recorded once. CDR3 size: 13 residues. Deletions cut 0 bases from V and 6 bases from J, with 8 bases between. Germline CDR1 and CDR2: WSHSY and SAAADI. Recovery meant two consecutive negative NP/OP PCR tests, professional clearance, or resolved symptoms.

Sequencing input: PBMCs or T cells enriched from blood (not recorded which). V and J are TRBV10-2 and TRBJ1-1; D ambiguous. The receptor was derived from a woman aged 18-29 years who had recovered from COVID-19. The CDR3 nucleotides are TGCGCCAGCAGTGAGTCCCTCCGGGCTGAAGCTTTCTTT. It yields the protein CASSESLRAEAFF.